The clone carrying this T cell receptor (beta chain) was counted many times. CDR3 length equals 13 residues. Per the germline V gene, CDR1 is SQVTM and CDR2 is ANQGSEA. V dropped 4 bases and J dropped 5 bases, with 13 bases sitting between them. The data were taken from a study of early T cells in non-severe SARS-CoV-2 infection. Via MiXCR, TCRdb re-called the 5' RACE reads, giving one row per CDR3 protein. The table includes approximately 46,000 distinct CDR3 sequences, 20% to 25% detected once. Specimen: whole blood, collected at baseline. The sequence derives from an adult who was a healthcare worker with PCR-confirmed SARS-CoV-2 infection or an uninfected control (not recorded which). The V gene is TRBV29-1, the J gene TRBJ2-3; D might be TRBD1 or TRBD2, each matching 5 bases. CDR3 in DNA: TGCAGCGTTGTCGGGGACGCTGGAGATACGCAGTATTTT. This translates into CSVVGDAGDTQYF.